The T cell receptor (beta chain) under discussion was sequenced for a study of naive and memory T cell subsets. The beta constant-region primer was an equimolar mix of two oligonucleotides covering TRBC1 and TRBC2. One entry per CDR3 protein, called by TCRdb with MiXCR from the UMI-ligation and nested PCR reads. Among around 160,000 distinct CDR3 sequences listed, more than 15% were seen once. Study-wide points: TCR counts from RNA may reflect activation-linked expression changes. Over 85% of naive TCR sequences appeared only once, unlike memory subsets. Between naive and memory subsets, TCR abundance power law exponents differed.

As to this clonotype: Its antigen is unknown.

The junction had 8 bases not matched to a gene; V was cut back by 3 bases and J by 1 base. The CDR3 is 16 amino acids. Germline V gene lookup returns CDR1 DFQATT and CDR2 SNEGSKA (reference sequence). From the second PCR step, alpha and beta chains were amplified apart. Sequencing was done on a sample of naive CD4+ T cells from blood. The chain uses TRBV20-1 and TRBJ2-1; 8 nucleotides match TRBD2. This receptor was identified in a human donor in good health. The CDR3 loop is CSASLIGRVSYNEQFF. The CDR3 DNA reads as TGCAGTGCTAGCTTGATCGGGAGGGTATCCTACAATGAGCAGTTCTTC.